These 26 T cell receptor beta chains share one sample of origin, sequenced in a study of Ad26.COV2.S vaccination and SARS-CoV-2 variants. Treatment given: over 15 received Ad26.COV2.S at low or high dose, single or two shots; about 5 received placebo; per-sample allocation not given. Samples analyzed were those drawn on day 63 after the first vaccine or placebo injection. Profiling relied on immunoSEQ multiplex PCR, and the TCRdb table lists in-frame clones only, not all of them. The data show a few hundred thousand clones, about 80% seen once. The source material was peripheral blood, sampled in a trial of Ad26.COV2.S vaccine versus placebo. The receptors come from a person aged 18-65 years who received the Ad26.COV2.S COVID-19 vaccine or a placebo.

The chain couples TRBV9 to TRBJ2-2; no firm D call. The CDR3 runs to 15 residues. V dropped 0 bases and J dropped 2 bases, with 8 bases sitting between them. The germline V gene has CDR1 SGDLS and CDR2 YYNGEE. CDR3 residues: CASSVAGVNTGELFF. CDR3 in DNA: TGTGCCAGCAGCGTAGCAGGAGTAAACACCGGGGAGCTGTTTTTT.

CDR3 in DNA: TGTGCCATCAGTGAAGGGCGACAGGGGGCAGATACGCAGTATTTT. Residues: CAISEGRQGADTQYF. The chain recombines TRBV10-3 with TRBJ2-3, with TRBD1 identical over 9 bases. Looked up from germline, CDR1 is ENHRY and CDR2 is SYGVKD. CDR3 size: 15 residues. The V gene end was trimmed by 3 bases and the J gene end by 4 bases; junction bases not matched to a gene: 5.

This CDR3 reads CASSWTGGFDQYF. In DNA, the CDR3 is TGTGCCAGCTCCTGGACAGGGGGTTTTGACCAGTACTTC. J is TRBJ2-7 and V is TRBV27, with 10 bases matching TRBD1. The length of the CDR3 is 13 residues. The germline gives CDR1 MNHEY, CDR2 SMNVEV (reference sequence). The V and J ends lost 8 bases and 10 bases, in that order; junction bases with no gene match: 11.

The rearrangement uses TRBV27 and TRBJ2-1; D gene unclear. The V gene's germline CDR1 is MNHEY and CDR2 SMNVEV (reference sequence). V gave up 2 bases and J gave up 7 bases, with 9 bases separating them. The CDR3 is made up of 13 amino acids. DNA for the CDR3: TGTGCCAGCAGTTTAGCTCTAGGGAATGAGCAGTTCTTC. Protein product: CASSLALGNEQFF.

The genes are TRBV6-6 and TRBJ2-3, with D unresolved. From germline, CDR1 is MNHNY and CDR2 SVGAGI (reference sequence). V lost 4 bases to trimming and J lost 4 bases, with 6 bases between them. The CDR3 sequence is 12 residues long. CDR3 nucleotide sequence: TGTGCCAGCAGTTCTGCTCCAGATACGCAGTATTTT. Amino acid sequence: CASSSAPDTQYF.

J is TRBJ1-6 and V is TRBV21-1. TRBV21-1 is termed a pseudogene. This CDR3 contains 11 residues. This CDR3 reads CASSSTFPLHF. The CDR3 DNA reads TGTGCCAGCAGCTCAACCTTCCCCCTCCACTTT.

The chain carries TRBV13 and TRBJ2-3, with D hard to call. There are 11 residues in the CDR3. CDR1 and CDR2 from the germline V gene are PRHDT and FYEKMQ (reference sequence). V was pared by 5 bases and J by 2 bases, with 2 bases between. For the CDR3, the DNA is TGTGCCAGCAGCCCCACAGATACGCAGTATTTT. Protein product: CASSPTDTQYF.

V and J are TRBV5-5 and TRBJ2-5; D may be TRBD2 (6 bases). There are 14 residues in the CDR3. V lost 0 bases and J 4 bases, leaving 10 bases between the germline ends. Germline V gene lookup returns CDR1 SGHKS and CDR2 YYEKEE (reference sequence). CDR3 sequence: CASSLDVGGETQYF. For the CDR3, the DNA is TGTGCCAGCAGCTTGGATGTGGGGGGAGAGACCCAGTACTTC. Full variable domain (missing parts from reference TRBV5-5 and TRBJ2-5): DAGVTQSPTHLIKTRGQQVTLRCSPISGHKSVSWYQQVLGQGPQFIFQYYEKEERGRGNFPDRFSARQFPNYSSELNVNALLLGDSALYLCASSLDVGGETQYFGPGTRLLVL.

V and J are TRBV2 and TRBJ1-1, with D maybe TRBD1 (6 bases). This CDR3 contains 14 residues. V was pared by 6 bases and J by 3 bases, with 14 bases between. Germline V lookup: CDR1 SNHLY, CDR2 FYNNEI. The CDR3 sequence: CASRVNRVDTEAFF. The DNA for the CDR3 is TGTGCCAGCAGGGTGAACAGGGTGGACACTGAAGCTTTCTTT.

This clone was detected only a few times. The rearrangement joins TRBV7-7 to TRBJ2-7; 8 bases fit TRBD2. This CDR3 is built from 15 residues. Looked up from germline, CDR1 is SSHAT and CDR2 is FNYEAQ (reference sequence). V lost 1 base and J lost 0; bases outside the gene matches: 2. The CDR3 region is CASSLGSGGSYEQYF. The CDR3 region has the DNA TGTGCCAGCAGCTTAGGAAGCGGGGGCTCCTACGAGCAGTACTTC.

In DNA form, the CDR3 reads TGTGCCAGCAGCTCGGCGGGGGAGCAGTTCTTC. Protein sequence: CASSSAGEQFF. This chain links TRBV6-6 with TRBJ2-1; weak D call: TRBD2 (6 bases). V shed 6 bases and J shed 10 bases, with 10 bases lying between them. Germline V lookup: CDR1 MNHNY, CDR2 SVGAGI (reference sequence). This CDR3 region has 11 residues.

This chain joins TRBV5-4 and TRBJ2-3; 7 bases are shared with TRBD2. Germline CDR1 reads SGHNT; CDR2 reads YYREEE (reference sequence). V was pared by 7 bases and J by 9 bases, with 14 bases of the junction left unmatched. The CDR3 has 14 amino acids. DNA for the CDR3: TGTGCCAGCGCCCTCCTCGCGGGGGAGGAGACGCAGTATTTT. This sequence encodes CASALLAGEETQYF.

The chain joins TRBV14 to TRBJ2-1; no reliable D call. CDR3 length: 17 amino acids. The V end lost 3 bases, the J end lost 2 bases, and 17 bases lay between the germline ends. Per the germline V gene, CDR1 is SGHDN and CDR2 is FVKESK. This CDR3 is CASSHSALSSTYNEQFF. CDR3 bases: TGTGCCAGCAGCCATTCAGCCCTTAGTAGTACCTACAATGAGCAGTTCTTC.

The chain joins TRBV27 to TRBJ1-5; unclear D gene. The CDR3 covers 16 residues. Between the trimmed V and J ends, which lost 3 bases and 1 base, there was a span of 13 bases. The germline gives CDR1 MNHEY, CDR2 SMNVEV (reference sequence). The CDR3 region has the DNA TGTGCCAGCAGTTTTGCCCCCGCCCCCAGCAATCAGCCCCAGCATTTT. Translated: CASSFAPAPSNQPQHF.

The chain has TRBV27 and TRBJ1-2, with no clear D. CDR3 length: 13 amino acids. The V gene lost 6 bases and the J gene lost 8 bases, with 16 bases spanning the gap. Germline CDR1 is MNHEY and CDR2 is SMNVEV (reference sequence). This CDR3 reads CASSRGGLGGYTF. In DNA, the CDR3 is TGTGCCAGCAGCCGGGGAGGCTTGGGAGGCTACACCTTC.

This sequence joins TRBV7-3 and TRBJ1-1; D gene ambiguous. Germline CDR1 reads SGHTA; CDR2 reads FQGTGA. The CDR3 loop spans 16 amino acids. V was clipped by 1 base and J by 0 bases, with 12 bases between them. CDR3 protein: CASSLSPAGMNTEAFF. The CDR3 bases are TGTGCCAGCAGCTTAAGTCCGGCAGGCATGAACACTGAAGCTTTCTTT.

The chain employs TRBV5-1 and TRBJ2-5, with D possibly matching TRBD2 (7 bases). This CDR3 comprises 15 residues. V was pared by 0 bases and J by 1 base, with 10 bases between. The germline V gene has CDR1 SGHRS and CDR2 YFSETQ. CDR3 DNA: TGCGCCAGCAGCTTGGGTGGGGGGGCCCAAGAGACCCAGTACTTC. Residues: CASSLGGGAQETQYF. The full variable domain, in which reference TRBV5-1 and TRBJ2-5 provide the parts outside the CDR3, is KAGVTQTPRYLIKTRGQQVTLSCSPISGHRSVSWYQQTPGQGLQFLFEYFSETQRNKGNFPGRFSGRQFSNSRSEMNVSTLELGDSALYLCASSLGGGAQETQYFGPGTRLLVL.

The gene calls are TRBV6-2 or TRBV6-3 and TRBJ2-3; 8 bases map to TRBD1. CDR1 and CDR2 from the germline V gene are MNHEY and SVGEGT. V was clipped by 5 bases and J by 1 base; unmatched bases: 11. The CDR3 has 17 residues. The CDR3 bases are TGTGCCAGCAGTCCCCGAGGCAGGGGGCGAGGCACAGATACGCAGTATTTT. This encodes CASSPRGRGRGTDTQYF.

The chain carries TRBV5-1 and TRBJ2-1, with D uncertain. The CDR3 covers 15 residues. Trimming cost V 4 bases and J 2 bases, with 13 bases left between them. Germline V gene sequence: CDR1 SGHRS, CDR2 YFSETQ. For the CDR3, the DNA is TGCGCCAGCAGCGGATCATCATTGACCTACAATGAGCAGTTCTTC. Amino acids: CASSGSSLTYNEQFF.

This rearrangement joins TRBV5-6 to TRBJ1-4; D gene uncertain. The CDR3 consists of 15 residues. Germline CDR1 and CDR2: SGHDT and YYEEEE. Trimming stripped 2 bases from V and 2 bases from J, with 10 bases between. The CDR3 bases are TGTGCCAGCAGCTTTTGGACCGTGACTAATGAAAAACTGTTTTTT. Translating gives CASSFWTVTNEKLFF.

In DNA, the CDR3 is TGTGCCAGCGCGAGGACAGGGGGGGTCGGGGAGCTGTTTTTT. This sequence encodes CASARTGGVGELFF. This chain links TRBV2 with TRBJ2-2, with 10 bases fitting TRBD1. CDR3 size: 14 residues. J was trimmed by 7 bases and V by 8 bases; bases with no gene match: 7. Germline CDR1 reads SNHLY; CDR2 reads FYNNEI.

Only a few counts were recorded for this clone. The V call is TRBV30, the J call TRBJ1-2; D possibly corresponds to TRBD1 (6 bases). The CDR3 spans 14 residues. V was shortened by 3 bases and J by 4 bases, with 15 bases between the two germline ends. Germline CDR1 reads GTSNPN; CDR2 reads SVGIG (reference sequence). CDR3 protein: CAWRTGTRSYGYTF. DNA for the CDR3: TGTGCCTGGAGGACCGGGACAAGATCCTATGGCTACACCTTC.

This chain uses TRBV2 with TRBJ2-7, with TRBD2 matching over 10 bases. The V gene end was trimmed by 6 bases and the J gene end by 3 bases; junction bases not matched to a gene: 2. CDR3 size: 13 residues. The germline V gene encodes CDR1 SNHLY and CDR2 FYNNEI. This CDR3 reads CASSPSGGYEQYF. The CDR3 DNA sequence: TGTGCCAGCAGCCCTAGCGGGGGCTACGAGCAGTACTTC.

The chain combines TRBV7-2 with TRBJ2-2; D gene unclear. The CDR3 extends over 13 amino acids. Germline CDR1 reads SGHTA; CDR2 reads FQGNSA. Trimming pared 5 bases from V and 7 bases from J, leaving 11 bases between. CDR3: CASSARARGELFF. For the CDR3, the DNA is TGTGCCAGCAGCGCCAGAGCACGCGGGGAGCTGTTTTTT. The complete variable domain, with remaining parts taken from reference TRBV7-2 and TRBJ2-2, reads GAGVSQSPSNKVTEKGKDVELRCDPISGHTALYWYRQSLGQGLEFLIYFQGNSAPDKSGLPSDRFSAERTGGSVSTLTIQRTQQEDSAVYLCASSARARGELFFGEGSRLTVL.

This clone has just a few counts. J is TRBJ1-5 and V is TRBV7-2, with D hard to call. The CDR3 consists of 16 residues. Looked up from germline, CDR1 is SGHTA and CDR2 is FQGNSA. V was shortened by 1 base and J by 2 bases, with 12 bases between the two germline ends. The CDR3 here is CASSLGIRLGNQPQHF. CDR3 nucleotides: TGTGCCAGCAGCTTAGGCATTCGGTTGGGCAATCAGCCCCAGCATTTT.

The chain joins TRBV7-9 to TRBJ2-1, with D perhaps TRBD1 (6 bases). Trimming removed 4 bases at V and 4 bases at J, with 17 bases between. Germline loops: CDR1 SEHNR, CDR2 FQNEAQ (reference sequence). CDR3 length: 16 amino acids. The CDR3 is CASSSRMGTGYNEQFF. The CDR3 DNA follows: TGTGCCAGCAGCTCTCGGATGGGTACAGGGTACAATGAGCAGTTCTTC.